This T cell receptor (beta chain) was identified during a study of blood T cell repertoires in COVID-19. Germline V lookup: CDR1 WNHNN, CDR2 SYGVQD (reference sequence). V was shortened by 8 bases and J by 4 bases, with 17 bases between the two germline ends. This CDR3 is built from 14 residues. The cohort comprised adults aged about 18 to 100 years residing in about 25 US areas. Produced via immunoSEQ multiplex PCR; TCRdb's table is partial and in-frame only. The table has roughly 250,000 clones, roughly 88% seen once; the top ten hold 4.3%. Material: PBMCs or T cells enriched from blood (not recorded which). The chain uses TRBV10-1 and TRBJ1-1; D is perhaps TRBD1 (5 bases). The receptor's source is a woman aged 30 to 39 who had recovered from COVID-19. The DNA of the CDR3 is TGCGCCAGCCAGGCAGGGTTTCGCCGCACTGAAGCTTTCTTT. The encoded protein is CASQAGFRRTEAFF.